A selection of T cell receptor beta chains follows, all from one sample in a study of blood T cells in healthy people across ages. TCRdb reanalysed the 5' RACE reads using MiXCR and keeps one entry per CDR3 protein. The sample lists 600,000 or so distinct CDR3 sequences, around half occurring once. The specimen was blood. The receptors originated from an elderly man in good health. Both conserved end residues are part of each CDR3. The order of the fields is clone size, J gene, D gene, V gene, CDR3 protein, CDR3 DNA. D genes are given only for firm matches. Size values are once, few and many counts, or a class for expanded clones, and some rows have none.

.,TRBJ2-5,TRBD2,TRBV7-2,CASSLRLLAGGETQYF,TGTGCCAGCAGCTTACGCCTCCTAGCGGGGGGAGAGACCCAGTACTTC
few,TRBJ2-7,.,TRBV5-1,CASSLALGGLYEQYF,TGCGCCAGCAGCTTGGCGCTTGGGGGGCTCTACGAGCAGTACTTC
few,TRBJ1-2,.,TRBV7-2,CASSLPQNYGYTF,TGTGCCAGCAGCTTACCACAGAACTATGGCTACACCTTC
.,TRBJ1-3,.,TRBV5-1,CASSLGLTGPGYF,TGCGCCAGCAGCTTGGGACTCACAGGGCCCGGATATTTT
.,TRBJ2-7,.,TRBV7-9,CASSGGLLYEQYF,TGTGCCAGCAGCGGGGGCCTTCTATACGAGCAGTACTTC
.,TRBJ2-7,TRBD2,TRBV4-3,CASSPSGSTYEQYF,TGCGCCAGCAGTCCTAGCGGGTCCACCTACGAGCAGTACTTC
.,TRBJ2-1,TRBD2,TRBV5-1,CASSPGLAGSSYEQFF,TGCGCCAGCAGCCCGGGACTAGCGGGTAGCTCCTACGAGCAGTTCTTC
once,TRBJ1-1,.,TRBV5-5,CASSQGPFTEAFF,TGTGCCAGCAGCCAAGGACCTTTCACTGAAGCTTTCTTT
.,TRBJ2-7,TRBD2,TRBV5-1,CASSLVVAGANEQYF,TGCGCCAGCAGCTTGGTTGTAGCGGGGGCAAATGAGCAGTACTTC
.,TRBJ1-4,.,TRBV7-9,CASSLRGPTNEKLFF,TGTGCCAGCAGCTTACGCGGGCCAACTAATGAAAAACTGTTTTTT
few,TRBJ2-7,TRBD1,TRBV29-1,CSVALSTGTNYEQYF,TGCAGCGTTGCCCTATCGACAGGGACAAACTACGAGCAGTACTTC
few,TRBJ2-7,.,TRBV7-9,CASSLGGAQPYEQYF,TGTGCCAGCAGCTTAGGAGGGGCCCAACCCTACGAGCAGTACTTC
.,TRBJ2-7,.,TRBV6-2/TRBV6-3,CASSSALWDGNSYEQYF,TGTGCCAGCAGTTCAGCCCTTTGGGACGGAAACTCCTACGAGCAGTACTTC
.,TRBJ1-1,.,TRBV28,CASSLGPREAFF,TGTGCCAGCAGTCTGGGACCCCGTGAAGCTTTCTTT
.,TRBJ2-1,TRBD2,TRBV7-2,CASSARTSGNNEQFF,TGTGCCAGCAGCGCACGGACTAGCGGGAACAATGAGCAGTTCTTC
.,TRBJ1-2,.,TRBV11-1,CASSFVDGLDGYTF,TGTGCCAGCAGCTTTGTCGACGGCCTTGACGGCTACACCTTC
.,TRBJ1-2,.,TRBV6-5,CASTPRGSNYGYTF,TGTGCCAGCACACCTCGAGGATCTAACTATGGCTACACCTTC
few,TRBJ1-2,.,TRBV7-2,CASSPPRSYGYTF,TGTGCCAGCAGCCCGCCAAGGAGTTATGGCTACACCTTC
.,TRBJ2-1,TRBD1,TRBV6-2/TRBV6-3,CASSWGTGGTQTQFF,TGTGCCAGCAGTTGGGGGACAGGGGGCACGCAGACCCAGTTCTTC
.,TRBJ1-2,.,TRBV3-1,CASSQGPGLGYGYTF,TGTGCCAGCAGCCAAGGCCCGGGACTGGGCTATGGCTACACCTTC
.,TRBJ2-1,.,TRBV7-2,CASGWSLTDEQFF,TGTGCCAGCGGGTGGAGCCTAACTGATGAGCAGTTCTTC
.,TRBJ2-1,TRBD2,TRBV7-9,CASSRGTSGRRGNEQFF,TGTGCCAGCAGCCGGGGGACTAGCGGGAGACGGGGGAATGAGCAGTTCTTC
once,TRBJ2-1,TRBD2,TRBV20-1,CSARPGLGSLNEQFF,TGCAGTGCAAGACCGGGACTAGGGTCGTTGAATGAGCAGTTCTTC
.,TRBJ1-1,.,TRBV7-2,CASSLAGFMNTEAFF,TGTGCCAGCAGCTTAGCTGGGTTCATGAACACTGAAGCTTTCTTT
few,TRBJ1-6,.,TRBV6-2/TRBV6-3,CASSTWGSPLHF,TGTGCCAGCAGTACGTGGGGATCACCCCTCCACTTT
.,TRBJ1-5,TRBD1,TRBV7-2,CASSLGGQALNQPQHF,TGTGCCAGCAGCTTAGGGGGACAGGCTCTCAATCAGCCCCAGCATTTT
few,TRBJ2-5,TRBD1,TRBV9,CASSVAGQGRETQYF,TGTGCCAGCAGCGTAGCTGGACAGGGGAGGGAGACCCAGTACTTC
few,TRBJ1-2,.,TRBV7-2,CASSFDRTYGYTF,TGTGCCAGCAGCTTTGACAGGACCTATGGCTACACCTTC
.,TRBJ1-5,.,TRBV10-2,CASSVQGSNQPQHF,TGCGCCAGCAGTGTTCAGGGTAGCAATCAGCCCCAGCATTTT
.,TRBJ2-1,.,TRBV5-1,CASSQLDSSYNEQFF,TGCGCCAGCAGCCAATTGGACAGCTCCTACAATGAGCAGTTCTTC
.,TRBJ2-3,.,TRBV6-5,CASSSLGRGPTDTQYF,TGTGCCAGCAGTTCCCTCGGCAGGGGTCCCACAGATACGCAGTATTTT
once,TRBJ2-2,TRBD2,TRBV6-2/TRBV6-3,CASSYPGGVTGELFF,TGTGCCAGCAGTTACCCCGGGGGGGTAACCGGGGAGCTGTTTTTT
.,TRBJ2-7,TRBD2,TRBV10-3,CAISGTRTSGSQFSYEQYF,TGTGCCATCAGCGGAACTCGGACTAGCGGGAGCCAATTCTCCTACGAGCAGTACTTC
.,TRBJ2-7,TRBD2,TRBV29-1,CSVEDAGAYEQYF,TGCAGCGTTGAAGATGCGGGGGCCTACGAGCAGTACTTC
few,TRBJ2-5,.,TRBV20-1,CSARDGGDQETQYF,TGCAGTGCTAGAGATGGCGGGGACCAAGAGACCCAGTACTTC
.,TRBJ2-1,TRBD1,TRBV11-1,CASSDSPGTGRNEQFF,TGTGCCAGCAGCGACTCCCCCGGGACAGGGCGCAATGAGCAGTTCTTC
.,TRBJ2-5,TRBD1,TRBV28,CASRGTGGQKTQYF,TGTGCCAGCAGGGGGACAGGCGGCCAGAAGACCCAGTACTTC
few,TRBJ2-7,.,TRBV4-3,CASSQDRTEQYF,TGCGCCAGCAGCCAAGATAGGACCGAGCAGTACTTC
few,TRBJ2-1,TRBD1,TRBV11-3,CASSARQGAWDEQFF,TGTGCCAGCAGCGCACGACAGGGGGCTTGGGATGAGCAGTTCTTC
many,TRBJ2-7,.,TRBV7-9,CASSSYSYEQYF,TGTGCCAGCAGCTCGTATAGCTACGAGCAGTACTTC
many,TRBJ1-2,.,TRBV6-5,CASSYRGVDGYTF,TGTGCCAGCAGTTACCGGGGGGTGGATGGCTACACCTTC
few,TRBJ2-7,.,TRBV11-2,CASSPHPPGQYF,TGTGCCAGCAGCCCCCACCCCCCTGGGCAGTACTTC
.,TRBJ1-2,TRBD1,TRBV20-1,CSARDRGYGYTF,TGCAGTGCTCGGGACAGGGGGTACGGCTACACCTTC